Shown below are 20 T cell receptor beta chains from a single sample sequenced in a study of cytomegalovirus exposure and HLA in healthy donors. Both 60 Vbeta primers and 13 Jbeta primers went into the PCR. Clones were read by immunoSEQ multiplex PCR, and TCRdb kept only the in-frame ones, dropping some. The sample lists roughly 170,000 clones; less than 85% were seen once. Source material: PBMCs. The receptors were sampled from a boy aged 5 to 17 in good health and CMV-seronegative.

This chain links TRBV19 with TRBJ1-4; D perhaps matches TRBD1 (5 bases). The CDR3 is 16 residues long. The V end lost 6 bases, the J end lost 1 base, and 15 bases lay between the germline ends. Per germline, CDR1 LNHDA and CDR2 SQIVND (reference sequence). CDR3: CASRSHTRETNEKLFF. DNA of the CDR3: TGTGCCAGTAGATCCCACACCAGGGAAACTAATGAAAAACTGTTTTTT. Combining the CDR3 with reference TRBV19 and TRBJ1-4 gives the whole variable domain DGGITQSPKYLFRKEGQNVTLSCEQNLNHDAMYWYRQDPGQGLRLIYYSQIVNDFQKGDIAEGYSVSREKKESFPLTVTSAQKNPTAFYLCASRSHTRETNEKLFFGSGTQLSVL.

This chain links TRBV19 with TRBJ1-2; 9 bases are shared with TRBD1. V lost 6 bases to trimming and J lost 8 bases; unmatched junction nucleotides: 7. This CDR3 is built from 13 residues. Germline V gives CDR1 LNHDA, CDR2 SQIVND (reference sequence). The CDR3 DNA sequence: TGTGCCAGTAGCCGGGACAGGGAAGAAGGCTACACCTTC. Translating gives CASSRDREEGYTF.

The chain couples TRBV7-3 to TRBJ1-2; D possibly corresponds to TRBD1 (6 bases). V lost 5 bases, J lost 0 bases, and 16 bases lay in between. Germline CDR1 SGHTA, CDR2 FQGTGA. This CDR3 has 16 residues. The DNA for the CDR3 is TGTGCCAGCAGCGCAACCATAGGGGGTTCTAACTATGGCTACACCTTC. Its protein product is CASSATIGGSNYGYTF.

Only a few counts were recorded for this clone. J is TRBJ2-7 and V is TRBV21-1; no DNA check was done on the table's D call, TRBD1. TRBV21-1 counts as a pseudogene. This CDR3 region has 14 residues. The CDR3: CASSRRDRSYEQYF. The CDR3 DNA reads TGTGCCAGCAGCCGACGGGACAGAAGCTACGAGCAGTACTTC.

The genes are TRBV11-2 and TRBJ2-7; TRBD2 matches at 11 bases. V shed 5 bases and J 0 bases; nucleotides not matched to a gene: 3. This CDR3 is 15 amino acids long. CDR1 and CDR2 from the germline V gene are SGHAT and FQNNGV. CDR3 sequence: CASSKTSGSSYEQYF. The CDR3 coding sequence is TGTGCCAGCAGCAAAACTAGCGGGAGCTCCTACGAGCAGTACTTC.

This clone occurred a few times. The genes are TRBV4-1 and TRBJ2-1, with D unclear. V was clipped by 7 bases and J by 8 bases, with 9 bases between them. The CDR3 has 11 amino acids. CDR1 and CDR2 (germline): MGHRA, YSYEKL. The CDR3 loop is CASKELDEQFF. In DNA, the CDR3 is TGCGCCAGCAAGGAGCTTGATGAGCAGTTCTTC.

This clone has only a few counts. V and J are TRBV2 and TRBJ1-5; 8 bases line up with TRBD1. The V gene end was trimmed by 3 bases and the J gene end by 3 bases; junction bases not matched to a gene: 4. Germline assignment: CDR1 SNHLY and CDR2 FYNNEI. CDR3 size: 15 residues. CDR3 nucleotides: TGTGCCAGCAGTGATCAGGGGGCGGCCAATCAGCCCCAGCATTTT. It translates to CASSDQGAANQPQHF.

The rearrangement links TRBV7-3 to TRBJ2-3; perhaps TRBD2 as D (5 bases). Trimming took 5 bases from V and 4 from J, leaving 13 bases between them. The germline CDR1 and CDR2 sequences are SGHTA and FQGTGA. This CDR3 spans 14 amino acids. The CDR3 nucleotides are TGTGCCAGCAGCCCACCCGGAGCGGCAGATACGCAGTATTTT. This sequence encodes CASSPPGAADTQYF.

J is TRBJ2-3 and V is TRBV6-1; no reliable D call. Trimming cost V 1 base and J 8 bases, with 25 bases left between them. The CDR3 has 18 residues. Germline loops: CDR1 MNHNS, CDR2 SASEGT. The CDR3 protein is CASSEGWVGVMPRLTQYF. The CDR3, as DNA: TGTGCCAGCAGTGAAGGTTGGGTGGGCGTAATGCCAAGGCTTACGCAGTATTTT.

The J gene is TRBJ2-1, the V gene TRBV6-5; D may be TRBD2 (6 bases). The CDR3 is 12 amino acids. The germline V gene encodes CDR1 MNHEY and CDR2 SVGAGI. V was cut by 5 bases and J by 7 bases, with 9 bases left in between. The CDR3 nucleotides read TGTGCCAGCAGTACCCGGGGGAATGAGCAGTTCTTC. It is translated as CASSTRGNEQFF.

The V gene is TRBV7-9, the J gene TRBJ1-4; 7 bases are a match to TRBD1. Germline lookup yields CDR1 SEHNR and CDR2 FQNEAQ (reference sequence). The CDR3 consists of 15 residues. The trim removed 5 bases at V and 6 bases at J, leaving 9 bases unmatched. The CDR3 loop reads CASSKGAGEDEKLFF. CDR3 nucleotides: TGTGCCAGCAGCAAGGGGGCAGGGGAGGATGAAAAACTGTTTTTT.

The chain is built from TRBV7-2 and TRBJ2-5, with a weak D call TRBD1 (5 bases). CDR3 length: 15 amino acids. Germline-derived CDR1 and CDR2 are SGHTA and FQGNSA. Trimming took off 1 base at V and 5 bases at J, with 14 bases between the two ends. CDR3 sequence: CASSLERRAWETQYF. The CDR3 DNA follows: TGTGCCAGCAGCTTAGAGCGCAGGGCCTGGGAGACCCAGTACTTC.

The genes are TRBV7-8 and TRBJ1-5; D gene unclear. Germline loops: CDR1 SGHVS, CDR2 FQNEAQ. The CDR3 is 18 amino acids. V was cut by 3 bases and J by 0 bases, with 18 bases left in between. The CDR3 nucleotides read TGTGCCAGCAGCTTTCGATACAGTTATACCGATAGCAATCAGCCCCAGCATTTT. Translation: CASSFRYSYTDSNQPQHF.

J is TRBJ1-4 and V is TRBV10-3; 8 nucleotides line up with TRBD1. The germline V gene has CDR1 ENHRY and CDR2 SYGVKD. V shed 4 bases, J shed 1 base, and the junction held 11 bases outside the gene matches. This CDR3 contains 18 residues. The CDR3 is CAISVQAGGVGTNEKLFF. Here the CDR3 DNA reads TGTGCCATCAGTGTTCAGGCAGGGGGCGTCGGAACTAATGAAAAACTGTTTTTT.

The chain uses TRBV7-9 and TRBJ2-7; 7 bases are a match to TRBD2. After removal of 3 bases from V and 2 bases from J, the junction contained 7 bases not matched to a gene. Germline CDR1 reads SEHNR; CDR2 reads FQNEAQ (reference sequence). This CDR3 has 15 residues. This chain's CDR3 is CASSLGGTDTYEQYF. The CDR3 DNA sequence: TGTGCCAGCAGCTTGGGGGGGACTGACACCTACGAGCAGTACTTC.

The chain employs TRBV5-1 and TRBJ2-7; perhaps TRBD1 as D (5 bases). The V end was cut by 0 bases, the J end by 5 bases, with 9 bases between. The CDR3 runs to 13 residues. The V gene's germline CDR1 is SGHRS and CDR2 YFSETQ. Written as DNA, the CDR3 is TGCGCCAGCAGCTTGGCAGGGATCAACGAGCAGTACTTC. This translates into CASSLAGINEQYF. The full variable domain, in which reference TRBV5-1 and TRBJ2-7 provide the parts outside the CDR3, is KAGVTQTPRYLIKTRGQQVTLSCSPISGHRSVSWYQQTPGQGLQFLFEYFSETQRNKGNFPGRFSGRQFSNSRSEMNVSTLELGDSALYLCASSLAGINEQYFGPGTRLTVT.

The chain carries TRBV11-2 and TRBJ1-1, with 7 bases fitting TRBD1. The germline CDR1 and CDR2 sequences are SGHAT and FQNNGV. This CDR3 region has 16 residues. V lost 4 bases and J lost 2; bases outside the gene matches: 10. The chain's CDR3 is CASSSIPGQINTEAFF. The CDR3 nucleotides read TGTGCCAGCAGCTCAATCCCGGGACAGATAAACACTGAAGCTTTCTTT.

The V gene is TRBV6-6, the J gene TRBJ2-7, with 7 bases fitting TRBD2. Germline V lookup: CDR1 MNHNY, CDR2 SVGAGI (reference sequence). With V trimmed by 4 bases and J by 3 bases, 9 bases remained unmatched. The length of the CDR3 is 15 residues. The CDR3 sequence is CASSLPGRGDYEQYF. CDR3 sequence (DNA): TGTGCCAGCAGTTTACCGGGACGGGGGGACTACGAGCAGTACTTC.

V is TRBV18 and J is TRBJ2-5, with a weak D call TRBD1 (5 bases). The germline CDR1 and CDR2 sequences are KGHSH and LQKENI. This CDR3 is built from 16 residues. The V and J ends lost 1 base and 1 base respectively, with 13 bases between them. DNA of the CDR3: TGTGCCAGCTCACCACGCTTCGATCAGGGCCAAGAGACCCAGTACTTC. It codes for CASSPRFDQGQETQYF.

The rearrangement links TRBV14 to TRBJ1-1; weak D call: TRBD1 (6 bases). Germline V gene lookup returns CDR1 SGHDN and CDR2 FVKESK. The CDR3 contains 14 residues. Between the trimmed V and J ends, which lost 3 bases and 6 bases, there was a span of 14 bases. The CDR3 DNA is TGTGCCAGCAGCCAGTTAGGGGGTCAATCTGAAGCTTTCTTT. Its translation is CASSQLGGQSEAFF. Variable domain in full (rest from reference TRBV14 and TRBJ1-1): EAGVTQFPSHSVIEKGQTVTLRCDPISGHDNLYWYRRVMGKEIKFLLHFVKESKQDESGMPNNRFLAERTGGTYSTLKVQPAELEDSGVYFCASSQLGGQSEAFFGQGTRLTVV.